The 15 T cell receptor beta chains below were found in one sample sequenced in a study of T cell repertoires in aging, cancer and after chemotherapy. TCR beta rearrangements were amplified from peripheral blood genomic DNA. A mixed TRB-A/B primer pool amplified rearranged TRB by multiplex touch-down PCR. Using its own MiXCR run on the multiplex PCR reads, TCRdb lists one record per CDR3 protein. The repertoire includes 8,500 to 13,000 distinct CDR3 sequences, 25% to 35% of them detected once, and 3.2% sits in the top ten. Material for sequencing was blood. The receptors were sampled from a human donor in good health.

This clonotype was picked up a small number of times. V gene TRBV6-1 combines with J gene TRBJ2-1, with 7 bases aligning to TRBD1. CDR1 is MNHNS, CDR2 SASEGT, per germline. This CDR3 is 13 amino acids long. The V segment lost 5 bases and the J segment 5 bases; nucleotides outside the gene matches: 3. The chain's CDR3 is CASSPGQNNEQFF. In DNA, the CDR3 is TGTGCCAGCAGTCCGGGACAGAACAATGAGCAGTTCTTC.

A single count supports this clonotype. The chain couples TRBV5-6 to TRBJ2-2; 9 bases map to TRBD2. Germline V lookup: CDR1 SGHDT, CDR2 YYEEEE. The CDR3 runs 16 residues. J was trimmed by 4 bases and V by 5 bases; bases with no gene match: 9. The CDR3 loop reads CASRNRGGAGTGELFF. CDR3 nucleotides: TGTGCCAGCAGAAACCGCGGGGGGGCGGGCACCGGGGAGCTGTTTTTT.

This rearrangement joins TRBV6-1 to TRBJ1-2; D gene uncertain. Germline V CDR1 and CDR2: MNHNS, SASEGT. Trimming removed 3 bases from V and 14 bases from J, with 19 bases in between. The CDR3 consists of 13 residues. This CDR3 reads CASSDSGRISATF. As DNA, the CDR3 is TGTGCCAGCAGTGATTCGGGCAGAATTTCCGCTACCTTC.

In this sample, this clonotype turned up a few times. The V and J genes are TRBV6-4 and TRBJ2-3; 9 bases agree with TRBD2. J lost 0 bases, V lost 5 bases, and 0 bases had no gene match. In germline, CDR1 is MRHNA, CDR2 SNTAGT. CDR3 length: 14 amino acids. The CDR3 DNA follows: TGTGCCAGCAGTACTAGCGGGAGCACAGATACGCAGTATTTT. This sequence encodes CASSTSGSTDTQYF.

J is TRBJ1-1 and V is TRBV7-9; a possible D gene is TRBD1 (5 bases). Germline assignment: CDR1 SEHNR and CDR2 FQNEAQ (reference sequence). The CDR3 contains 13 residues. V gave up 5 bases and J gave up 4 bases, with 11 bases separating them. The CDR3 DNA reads TGTGCCAGCAGCAACCCAGGGAGCACTGAAGCTTTCTTT. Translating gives CASSNPGSTEAFF.

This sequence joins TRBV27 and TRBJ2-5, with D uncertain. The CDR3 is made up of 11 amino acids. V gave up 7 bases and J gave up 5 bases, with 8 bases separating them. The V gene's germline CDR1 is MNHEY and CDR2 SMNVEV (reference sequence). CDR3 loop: CASKARETQYF. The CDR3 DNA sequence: TGTGCCAGCAAAGCACGGGAGACCCAGTACTTC.

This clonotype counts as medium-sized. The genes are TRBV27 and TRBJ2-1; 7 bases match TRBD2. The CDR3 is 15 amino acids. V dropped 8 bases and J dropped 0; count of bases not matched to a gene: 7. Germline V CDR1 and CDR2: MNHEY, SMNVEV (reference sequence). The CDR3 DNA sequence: TGTGCCAGCGGTTCGACTAGCCACTCCTACAATGAGCAGTTCTTC. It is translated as CASGSTSHSYNEQFF.

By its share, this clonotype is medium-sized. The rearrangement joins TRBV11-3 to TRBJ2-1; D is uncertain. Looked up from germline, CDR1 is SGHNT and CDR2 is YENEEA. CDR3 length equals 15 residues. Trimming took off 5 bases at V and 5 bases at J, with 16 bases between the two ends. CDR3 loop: CASSTRPRSDNEQFF. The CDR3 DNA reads TGTGCCAGCAGCACGAGACCGCGGAGCGACAATGAGCAGTTCTTC.

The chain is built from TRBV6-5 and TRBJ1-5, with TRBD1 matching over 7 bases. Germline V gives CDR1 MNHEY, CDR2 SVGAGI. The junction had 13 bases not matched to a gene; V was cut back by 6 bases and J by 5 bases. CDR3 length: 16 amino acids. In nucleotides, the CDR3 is TGTGCCAGCAGCTCCGCCCGACAGGGCTCCCATCAGCCCCAGCATTTT. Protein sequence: CASSSARQGSHQPQHF.

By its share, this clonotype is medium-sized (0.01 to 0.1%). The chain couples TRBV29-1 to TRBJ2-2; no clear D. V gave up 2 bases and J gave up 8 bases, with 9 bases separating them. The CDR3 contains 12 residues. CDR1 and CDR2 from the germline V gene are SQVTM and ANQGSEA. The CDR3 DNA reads TGCAGCGTTGAACCCGCAGTAGGGGAGCTGTTTTTT. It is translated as CSVEPAVGELFF.

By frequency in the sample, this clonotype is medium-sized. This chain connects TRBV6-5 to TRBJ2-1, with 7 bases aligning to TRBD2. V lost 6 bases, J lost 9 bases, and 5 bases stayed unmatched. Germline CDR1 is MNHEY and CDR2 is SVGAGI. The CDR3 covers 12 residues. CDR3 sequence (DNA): TGTGCCAGCAGGAGCGGGGTTGGTGAGCAGTTCTTC. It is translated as CASRSGVGEQFF.

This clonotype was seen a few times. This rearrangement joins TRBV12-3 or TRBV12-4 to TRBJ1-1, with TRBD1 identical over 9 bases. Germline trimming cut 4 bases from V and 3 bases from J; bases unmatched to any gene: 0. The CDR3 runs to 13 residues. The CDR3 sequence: CASSYRGHTEAFF. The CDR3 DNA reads TGTGCCAGCAGTTACAGGGGGCACACTGAAGCTTTCTTT.

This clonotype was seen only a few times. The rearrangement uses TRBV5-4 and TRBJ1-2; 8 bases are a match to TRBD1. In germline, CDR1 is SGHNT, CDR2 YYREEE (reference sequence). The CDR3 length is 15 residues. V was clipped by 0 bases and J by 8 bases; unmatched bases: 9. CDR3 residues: CASSLGQGASIGYTF. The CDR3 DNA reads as TGTGCCAGCAGCTTGGGGCAGGGGGCGTCGATAGGCTACACCTTC.

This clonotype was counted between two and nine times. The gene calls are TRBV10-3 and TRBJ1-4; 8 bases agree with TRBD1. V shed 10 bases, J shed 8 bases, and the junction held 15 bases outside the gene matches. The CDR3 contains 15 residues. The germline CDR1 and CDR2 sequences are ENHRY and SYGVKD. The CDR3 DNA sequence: TGTGCCACCTGGGGGACAGGCGCCTCTTCGGAAAAACTGTTTTTT. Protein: CATWGTGASSEKLFF.

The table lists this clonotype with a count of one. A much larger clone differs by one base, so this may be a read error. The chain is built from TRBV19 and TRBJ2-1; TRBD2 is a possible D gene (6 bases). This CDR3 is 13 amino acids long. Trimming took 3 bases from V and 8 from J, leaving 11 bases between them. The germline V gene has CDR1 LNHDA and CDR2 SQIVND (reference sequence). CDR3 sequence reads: CASSMGGMDEQFF. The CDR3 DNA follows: TGTGCCAGTAGTATGGGGGGTATGGATGAGCAGTTCTTC.